The 21 T cell receptor beta chains below all came from one sample that was sequenced in a study of T cell clonality in common variable immunodeficiency. Assay used: immunoSEQ multiplex PCR; TCRdb lists only in-frame clones, some missing. There are about 35,000 clones in the sample, none observed a single time. The material sequenced was peripheral blood mononuclear cells. All receptors derive from a person between 18 and 70 years old in good health.

This clone has a count of ten or more. The read terminates 3 residues ahead of where the CDR3 ends, so the germline J gene completes it. The chain couples TRBV18 to TRBJ2-7, with 8 nucleotides matching TRBD2. Trimming removed 2 bases from V and 5 bases from J; junction bases left unmatched: 8. Germline V lookup: CDR1 KGHSH, CDR2 LQKENI. The CDR3 totals 15 residues. This CDR3 reads CASSPETSGSHEQYF. The sequenced part of the CDR3 DNA is TGTGCCAGCTCACCAGAAACAAGCGGGAGCCACGAG.

The DNA read from the CDR3 is TGTGCCAGTAGTTCCGAACAGGGGTCTTATCCAGGGCAGCCC. Protein product: CASSSEQGSYPGQP. In full, the CDR3 reads CASSSEQGSYPGQPQHF. This chain connects TRBV19 to TRBJ1-5; 7 nucleotides match TRBD1. Sequencing ends 3 residues short of the CDR3 end; the germline J gene provides the rest. J lost 7 bases, V lost 5 bases, and 17 bases had no gene match. The CDR3 runs 17 residues. Germline V gene lookup returns CDR1 LNHDA and CDR2 SQIVND (reference sequence).

This clone was counted a few times. The observed sequence ends 3 residues before the CDR3 terminus, with the missing tail filled in from the germline J gene. V is TRBV10-2 and J is TRBJ2-2; 14 bases fit TRBD2. This CDR3 has 17 amino acids. Per the germline V gene, CDR1 is WSHSY and CDR2 is SAAADI. The J segment lost 6 bases and the V segment lost 7 bases, leaving 10 bases of the junction unmatched. Incomplete CDR3 DNA: TGCGCCAGCACCAAACGGGGACTAGCGGGAGACTCCGGGGAG. It is translated as CASTKRGLAGDSGE. The entire CDR3 sequence reads CASTKRGLAGDSGELFF.

At least ten counts were recorded for this clone. The read terminates 3 residues ahead of where the CDR3 ends, so the germline J gene completes it. This rearrangement joins TRBV19 to TRBJ2-4; no firm D call. Per germline, CDR1 LNHDA and CDR2 SQIVND (reference sequence). The length of the CDR3 is 13 residues. The ends were cut back, 2 bases at V and 4 bases at J, with 6 bases in the middle. The CDR3: CASSINTKNIQYF. CDR3 bases read: TGTGCCAGTAGTATAAACACGAAAAACATT.

This clone was counted at least ten times. From the germline J gene comes the end of the CDR3, since the read stops 3 residues before it. The V gene is TRBV2, the J gene TRBJ1-2, with 7 bases fitting TRBD1. The V gene's germline CDR1 is SNHLY and CDR2 FYNNEI. CDR3 length equals 15 residues. Partial CDR3 DNA: TGTGCCAGCACCCTATCCGGGACAGCAGTACTAAGC. Amino acids: CASTLSGTAVLS. The complete CDR3 protein is CASTLSGTAVLSYTF.

This clone was seen repeatedly, ten times or more. Sequencing ends 3 residues short of the CDR3 end; the germline J gene provides the rest. This chain links TRBV19 with TRBJ1-5, with a tentative D call TRBD1 (6 bases). The CDR3 consists of 16 residues. V was shortened by 3 bases and J by 3 bases, with 15 bases between the two germline ends. Per the germline V gene, CDR1 is LNHDA and CDR2 is SQIVND (reference sequence). CDR3 DNA, as far as it was read: TGTGCCAGTAGTATTCCAGGGGAGGCCCTCAATCAGCCC. Protein: CASSIPGEALNQP. The CDR3 in full is CASSIPGEALNQPQHF.

This clone was seen a handful of times. The read ends 3 residues before the CDR3 terminus; that terminus is restored from the germline J gene. This chain joins TRBV7-9 and TRBJ2-7; D remains ambiguous. CDR1 and CDR2 from the germline V gene are SEHNR and FQNEAQ (reference sequence). The CDR3 loop spans 12 amino acids. V was cut by 2 bases and J by 6 bases, with 8 bases left in between. CDR3 sequence reads: CASSLYISEQYF. Incomplete CDR3 DNA: TGTGCCAGCAGCTTATATATCAGCGAG.

This clone was counted a few times. The CDR3 end is not reached by the read, which stops 3 residues before it; the germline J gene fills it in. The chain is built from TRBV30 and TRBJ1-2; the D gene is possibly TRBD1 (5 bases). The length of the CDR3 is 16 residues. Germline V lookup: CDR1 GTSNPN, CDR2 SVGIG (reference sequence). The DNA read from the CDR3 is TGTGCCTGGAGTACCCCCAGGGTGGGGCGGTCCTACGAC. Translation: CAWSTPRVGRSYD. The CDR3, in full, reads CAWSTPRVGRSYDYTF.

This clone was found many times. Coverage ceases 3 residues before the CDR3 finishes, and the germline J gene fills in the end. The rearrangement links TRBV18 to TRBJ2-4, with 8 bases aligning to TRBD2. CDR3 length: 16 amino acids. Germline CDR1 and CDR2: KGHSH and LQKENI. The trim removed 8 bases at V and 2 bases at J, leaving 11 bases unmatched. CDR3 DNA (partial): TGTGCCAGCGCGAAATCGGGGGGGCCGACCAAAAACATT. This translates into CASAKSGGPTKNI. Given in full, the CDR3 is CASAKSGGPTKNIQYF. Full variable domain (outside the CDR3, taken from reference TRBV18 and TRBJ2-4): NAGVMQNPRHLVRRRGQEARLRCSPMKGHSHVYWYRQLPEEGLKFMVYLQKENIIDESGMPKERFSAEFPKEGPSILRIQQVVRGDSAAYFCASAKSGGPTKNIQYFGAGTRLSVL.

This clone was found many times. Read coverage stops 3 residues before the CDR3 terminus; the germline J gene supplies the remainder. J is TRBJ1-4 and V is TRBV19, with TRBD1 as a possible D gene (6 bases). The CDR3 has 13 amino acids. Germline V gene sequence: CDR1 LNHDA, CDR2 SQIVND (reference sequence). The germline V and J ends were trimmed by 6 bases and 8 bases, with 13 bases remaining between them. CDR3 sequence reads: CASRLGHGEKLFF. CDR3 DNA, as far as it was read: TGTGCCAGTAGACTGGGACATGGGGAAAAA.

This clone was counted many times. The CDR3 is cut off 3 residues early in the read; its end comes from the germline J gene. The V and J genes are TRBV5-6 and TRBJ2-1, with 8 bases lining up with TRBD1. The CDR3 extends over 15 amino acids. The V and J ends lost 1 base and 1 base, in that order; junction bases with no gene match: 1. Germline values: CDR1 SGHDT, CDR2 YYEEEE. The part of the CDR3 DNA that was read is TGTGCCAGCAGCTTGAACAGGGGGTCCTACAATGAG. Translating it yields CASSLNRGSYNE. The full CDR3 is CASSLNRGSYNEQFF.

This clone was seen at least ten times. Sequencing ends 3 residues short of the CDR3 end; the germline J gene provides the rest. The chain is built from TRBV20-1 and TRBJ2-5, with 11 bases matching TRBD2. This CDR3 has 16 amino acids. Trimming cost V 6 bases and J 6 bases; bases outside gene matches: 15. Germline V lookup: CDR1 DFQATT, CDR2 SNEGSKA (reference sequence). The part of the CDR3 DNA that was read is TGCAGTGCCTCACCGAGGGGCCTAGCGGGAGGAAAGACC. Translated, it gives CSASPRGLAGGKT. The CDR3 in full is CSASPRGLAGGKTQYF.

This clone was observed a few times. The CDR3 end falls 3 residues outside the read, so it is completed with the germline J gene. The chain employs TRBV7-2 and TRBJ1-2; D is ambiguous. Germline assignment: CDR1 SGHTA and CDR2 FQGNSA. The CDR3 is 14 residues long. The covered CDR3 bases are TGTGCCAGCAGCCTAGACCCTGATAACAATGAC. Translation gives CASSLDPDNND. The whole CDR3 region reads CASSLDPDNNDYTF. The full variable domain, completed using reference TRBV7-2 and TRBJ1-2, is GAGVSQSPSNKVTEKGKDVELRCDPISGHTALYWYRQSLGQGLEFLIYFQGNSAPDKSGLPSDRFSAERTGGSVSTLTIQRTQQEDSAVYLCASSLDPDNNDYTFGSGTRLTVV.

The sequenced part of the CDR3 DNA is TGTGCCAGCAAGGGGCGGAACACCGGGGAG. Translated, it gives CASKGRNTGE. The whole CDR3 sequence is CASKGRNTGELFF. This chain links TRBV2 with TRBJ2-2, with a possible D match to TRBD1 (5 bases). The missing CDR3 end, 3 residues past where the read stops, is filled in from the germline J gene. This CDR3 is 13 amino acids long. CDR1 and CDR2 (germline): SNHLY, FYNNEI. V lost 7 bases and J 1 base, leaving 7 bases between the germline ends.

At least ten counts were recorded for this clone. The missing CDR3 end, 3 residues past where the read stops, is filled in from the germline J gene. This chain connects TRBV5-1 to TRBJ1-4, with D unclear. The germline V and J ends were trimmed by 0 bases and 0 bases, with 3 bases remaining between them. This CDR3 region has 14 residues. CDR1 and CDR2 (germline): SGHRS, YFSETQ. The covered CDR3 bases are TGCGCCAGCAGCTTGGCTGCAACTAATGAAAAA. This gives the protein CASSLAATNEK. The complete CDR3 sequence is CASSLAATNEKLFF.

This clone was counted at least ten times. The read comes to an end 3 residues before the CDR3 does, leaving the germline J gene to fill in the end. The J gene is TRBJ2-1, the V gene TRBV29-1; no firm D call. Germline V gives CDR1 SQVTM, CDR2 ANQGSEA. The CDR3 is made up of 12 amino acids. Trimming cost V 3 bases and J 6 bases, with 9 bases left between them. CDR3 amino acids: CSVETTANEQFF. The sequenced part of the CDR3 DNA is TGCAGCGTTGAGACCACAGCCAATGAG.

This clone was found a few times. The CDR3 goes on 3 residues after the read ends, and that part is filled in from the germline J gene. The chain recombines TRBV19 with TRBJ1-1, with 9 bases aligning to TRBD1. V shed 5 bases and J 4 bases; nucleotides not matched to a gene: 5. The CDR3 spans 14 residues. Germline CDR1 and CDR2: LNHDA and SQIVND (reference sequence). Partial CDR3 DNA: TGTGCCAGTAGTGTACAGGGGGCGGTCACTGAA. This sequence encodes CASSVQGAVTE. The entire CDR3 protein is CASSVQGAVTEAFF.

Comments on this clone: The observed sequence ends 3 residues before the CDR3 terminus, with the missing tail filled in from the germline J gene. J is TRBJ1-2 and V is TRBV2; the match to TRBD1 covers 7 bases. CDR1 is SNHLY and CDR2 is FYNNEI in the germline V gene. This CDR3 region has 15 residues. The CDR3 loop reads CASSEAQTGSGDYTF. The CDR3 bases that were read are TGTGCCAGCAGTGAAGCGCAGACAGGGTCGGGTGAC.

This clone was observed many times. The sequence runs out 3 residues before the end of the CDR3; the remainder is reconstructed from the germline J gene. This chain links TRBV2 with TRBJ1-4; a possible D gene is TRBD1 (6 bases). CDR3 length: 15 residues. V dropped 2 bases and J dropped 5 bases, with 12 bases sitting between them. Looked up from germline, CDR1 is SNHLY and CDR2 is FYNNEI. CDR3 amino acids: CASSETRQGNEKLFF. The part of the CDR3 DNA that was read is TGTGCCAGCAGTGAAACGCGGCAGGGGAATGAAAAA.

This clone was seen more than once but under ten times. The observed sequence ends 3 residues before the CDR3 terminus, with the missing tail filled in from the germline J gene. The rearrangement joins TRBV10-2 to TRBJ2-5; D is ambiguous. CDR3 size: 14 residues. Germline CDR1 is WSHSY and CDR2 is SAAADI. V lost 0 bases and J 0 bases, leaving 5 bases between the germline ends. CDR3 sequence reads: CASSESSYQETQYF. Partial CDR3 DNA: TGCGCCAGCAGTGAGTCCAGTTACCAAGAGACC.

This clone was recorded at least ten times. The sequenced fragment ends 3 residues before the CDR3 boundary, so the rest is inferred from the germline J gene. This sequence joins TRBV18 and TRBJ2-3; TRBD1 or TRBD2 may be the D gene (5 bases each). Germline-derived CDR1 and CDR2 are KGHSH and LQKENI. The CDR3 has 15 amino acids. Trimming removed 3 bases at V and 1 base at J, with 11 bases between. The part of the CDR3 DNA that was read is TGTGCCAGCTCACCCCGAGGGGTGGGCACAGATACG. It yields the protein CASSPRGVGTDT. The CDR3 reads in full as CASSPRGVGTDTQYF.